The sequence of this TCR beta chain was determined in a study of shared clonotypes between healthy human individuals. Repertoires were generated with immunoSEQ multiplex PCR, while TCRdb's copy carries only in-frame clones and drops some. The table lists about 960,000 clones, approximately 80% of them singletons. This TCR derives from a man between 18 and 35 years old in good health. Sequencing input: memory CD4+ T cells sorted from blood. Subset specified: CD45RA-negative fraction.

CDR3 bases: TGTGCCTCTCGGGGGGCCAAAGAGACCCAGTACTTC. Translation: CASRGAKETQYF. The chain couples TRBV30 to TRBJ2-5, with a tentative D call TRBD2 (7 bases). CDR3 length: 12 residues. Germline lookup yields CDR1 GTSNPN and CDR2 SVGIG (reference sequence). Deletions cut 7 bases from V and 3 bases from J, with 12 bases between.